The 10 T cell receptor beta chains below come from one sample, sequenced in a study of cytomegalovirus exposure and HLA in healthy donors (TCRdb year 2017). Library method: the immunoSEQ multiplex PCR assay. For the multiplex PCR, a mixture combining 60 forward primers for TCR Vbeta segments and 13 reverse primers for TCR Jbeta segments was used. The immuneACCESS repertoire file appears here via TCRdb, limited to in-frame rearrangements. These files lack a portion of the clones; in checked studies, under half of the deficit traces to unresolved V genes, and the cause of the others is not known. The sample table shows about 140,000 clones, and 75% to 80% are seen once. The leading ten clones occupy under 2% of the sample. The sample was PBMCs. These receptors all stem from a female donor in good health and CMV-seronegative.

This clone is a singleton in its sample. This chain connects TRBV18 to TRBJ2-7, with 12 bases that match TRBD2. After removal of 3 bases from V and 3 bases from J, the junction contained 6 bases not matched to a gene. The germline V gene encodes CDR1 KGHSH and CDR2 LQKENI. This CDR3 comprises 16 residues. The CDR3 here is CASSPRLAGEDYEQYF. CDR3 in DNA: TGTGCCAGCTCACCCCGACTAGCGGGAGAAGACTACGAGCAGTACTTC.

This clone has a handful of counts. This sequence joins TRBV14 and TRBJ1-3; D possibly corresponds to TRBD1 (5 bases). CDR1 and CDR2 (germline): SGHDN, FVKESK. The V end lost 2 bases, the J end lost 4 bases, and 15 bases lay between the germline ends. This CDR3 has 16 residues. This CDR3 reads CASSQIGTLRGNTIYF. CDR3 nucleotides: TGTGCCAGCAGCCAAATCGGGACTCTCAGGGGAAACACCATATATTTT.

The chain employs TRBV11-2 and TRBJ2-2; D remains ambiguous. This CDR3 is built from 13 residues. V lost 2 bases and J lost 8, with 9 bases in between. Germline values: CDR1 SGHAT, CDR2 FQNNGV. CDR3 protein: CASSLLSPGELFF. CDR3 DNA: TGTGCCAGCAGCTTACTGAGTCCGGGGGAGCTGTTTTTT.

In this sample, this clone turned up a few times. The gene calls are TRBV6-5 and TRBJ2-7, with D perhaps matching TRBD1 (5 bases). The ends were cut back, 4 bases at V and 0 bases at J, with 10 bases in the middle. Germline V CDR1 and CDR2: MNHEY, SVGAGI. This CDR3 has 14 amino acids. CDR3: CASSWSDSSYEQYF. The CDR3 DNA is TGTGCCAGCAGTTGGTCCGACAGCTCCTACGAGCAGTACTTC.

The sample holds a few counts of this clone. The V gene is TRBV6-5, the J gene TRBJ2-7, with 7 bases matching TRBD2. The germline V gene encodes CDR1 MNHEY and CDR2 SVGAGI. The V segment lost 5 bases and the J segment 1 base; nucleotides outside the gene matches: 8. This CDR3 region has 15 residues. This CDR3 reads CASSASRGWSYEQYF. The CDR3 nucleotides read TGTGCCAGCAGTGCATCGCGGGGGTGGTCCTACGAGCAGTACTTC.

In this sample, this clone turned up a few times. The CDR3 loop reads CASGRGSGQPQHF. In nucleotides, the CDR3 is TGTGCCAGCGGGAGGGGTTCCGGTCAGCCCCAGCATTTT. V usage is TRBV7-9 and J usage is TRBJ1-5, with D tentatively TRBD1 (5 bases). From germline, CDR1 is SEHNR and CDR2 FQNEAQ (reference sequence). The CDR3 consists of 13 residues. The V end lost 8 bases, the J end lost 6 bases, and 14 bases lay between the germline ends.

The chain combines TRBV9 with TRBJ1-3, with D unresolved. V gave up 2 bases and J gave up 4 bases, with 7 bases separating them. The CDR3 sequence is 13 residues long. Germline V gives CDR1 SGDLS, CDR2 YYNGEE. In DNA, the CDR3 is TGTGCCAGCAGCGTGAGTCTCGGAAACACCATATATTTT. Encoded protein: CASSVSLGNTIYF.

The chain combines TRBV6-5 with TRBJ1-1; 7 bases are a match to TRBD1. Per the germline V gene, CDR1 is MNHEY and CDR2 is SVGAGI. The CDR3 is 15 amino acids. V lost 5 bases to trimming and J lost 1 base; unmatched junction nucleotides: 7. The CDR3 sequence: CASSRGQRTNTEAFF. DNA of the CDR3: TGTGCCAGCAGTCGGGGACAGCGGACGAACACTGAAGCTTTCTTT.

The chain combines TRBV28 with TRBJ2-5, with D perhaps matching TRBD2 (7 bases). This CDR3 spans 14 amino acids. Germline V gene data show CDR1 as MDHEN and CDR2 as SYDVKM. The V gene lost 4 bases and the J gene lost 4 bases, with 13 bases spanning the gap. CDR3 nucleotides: TGTGCCAGCAGTTCGCGAGGGGGGGGAGAGACCCAGTACTTC. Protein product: CASSSRGGGETQYF.

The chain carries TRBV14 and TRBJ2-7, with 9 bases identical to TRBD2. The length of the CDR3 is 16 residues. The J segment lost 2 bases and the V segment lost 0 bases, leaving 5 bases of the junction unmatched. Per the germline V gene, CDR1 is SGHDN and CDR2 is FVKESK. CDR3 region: CASSQDPASGTYEQYF. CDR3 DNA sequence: TGTGCCAGCAGCCAAGATCCGGCTAGCGGGACCTACGAGCAGTACTTC. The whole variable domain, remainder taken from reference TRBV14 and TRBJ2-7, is EAGVTQFPSHSVIEKGQTVTLRCDPISGHDNLYWYRRVMGKEIKFLLHFVKESKQDESGMPNNRFLAERTGGTYSTLKVQPAELEDSGVYFCASSQDPASGTYEQYFGPGTRLTVT.